Listed here is a single T cell receptor (beta chain). The antigen remains unidentified. Trimming took 7 bases from V and 8 from J, leaving 25 bases between them. This CDR3 has 16 residues. Germline V CDR1 and CDR2: SEHNR, FQNEAQ (reference sequence). TCRdb processed the RT-PCR reads anew with MiXCR; each CDR3 protein has one entry. The sample records roughly 500,000 distinct CDR3 sequences, roughly 27% being singletons. These data belong to a study of response to subunit inactivated influenza vaccine. Regarding the study as a whole: Authors proposed each seasonal influenza vaccination draws in few new T cells.

The sequence came from a man between 45 and 60 years old who received an inactivated influenza vaccine. V usage is TRBV7-9 and J usage is TRBJ2-3; D possibly matches TRBD1 or TRBD2 (7 bases each). The source material was CD4+ T cells sorted from PBMCs, sampled 5 to 6 days after vaccination. CDR3 amino acids: CASTPTGVREVVTQYF. Written as DNA, the CDR3 is TGTGCCAGCACCCCAACAGGGGTACGGGAGGTTGTTACGCAGTATTTT.